The next 4 T cell receptor beta chains were all read from a single sample in a study of T cell responses to AZD1222 COVID-19 vaccine. TCRdb keeps only in-frame clones here, not all; method: immunoSEQ multiplex PCR. Of some 150,000 clones detected, approximately 88% appear once; the ten largest clones hold around 3.4%. Material: peripheral blood, obtained on day 0 of MenACWY control vaccination. These receptors originate from an adult in good health.

The rearrangement links TRBV5-4 to TRBJ2-1; TRBD2 matches at 8 bases. The junction had 2 bases not matched to a gene; V was cut back by 0 bases and J by 0 bases. This CDR3 has 16 amino acids. Germline-derived CDR1 and CDR2 are SGHNT and YYREEE (reference sequence). DNA of the CDR3: TGTGCCAGCAGCTTGGGTAGCGGGAACTCCTACAATGAGCAGTTCTTC. Its protein product is CASSLGSGNSYNEQFF.

The genes are TRBV5-5 and TRBJ1-2, with D tentatively TRBD1 (5 bases). V shed 0 bases and J shed 6 bases, with 9 bases lying between them. The V gene's germline CDR1 is SGHKS and CDR2 YYEKEE (reference sequence). This CDR3 region has 13 residues. DNA for the CDR3: TGTGCCAGCAGCTTGGGGATGGGGGATGGCTACACCTTC. Amino acid sequence: CASSLGMGDGYTF.

The J gene is TRBJ2-2, the V gene TRBV30; possible D gene TRBD2, 5 bases. Trimming shortened V by 3 bases and J by 3 bases, and 14 bases separated the two germline ends. Germline-derived CDR1 and CDR2 are GTSNPN and SVGIG (reference sequence). This CDR3 is 15 amino acids long. CDR3 sequence: CAWRVGSGDTGELFF. The CDR3 bases are TGTGCCTGGAGAGTTGGGTCCGGGGACACCGGGGAGCTGTTTTTT.

This rearrangement joins TRBV27 to TRBJ2-7; possible D gene TRBD2, 6 bases. Trimming removed 5 bases at V and 0 bases at J, with 11 bases between. Germline CDR1 MNHEY, CDR2 SMNVEV (reference sequence). The CDR3 is 14 residues long. As DNA, the CDR3 is TGTGCCAGCAGTCCTACCGGGGGCTCCTACGAGCAGTACTTC. Its protein product is CASSPTGGSYEQYF.